Listed below are T cell receptor beta chains from one sample, sequenced in a study of blood T cell repertoires in COVID-19. The protocol was immunoSEQ multiplex PCR, while the TCRdb copy is restricted to in-frame clones and leaves out a portion. The data contain roughly 240,000 clones, about 85% of them singletons. The source material was peripheral blood. Receptors originate from a man between 18 and 35 years old with active or convalescent COVID-19. Both conserved end residues are part of each CDR3. A D gene is named only where the DNA matches it firmly. For some rows the clone size is stated as once, few or many, or as a class when expanded; others skip it.

v_call,clone_size,d_call,j_call,cdr3_nt,cdr3_aa
TRBV7-2,NA,NA,TRBJ2-3,TGTGCCAGCAGCTTGGGGCAGGACACAGATACGCAGTATTTT,CASSLGQDTDTQYF
TRBV10-3,once,NA,TRBJ1-2,TGTGCCATCAGTGGGAACAGGGATTGGGGCTACACCTTC,CAISGNRDWGYTF
TRBV4-1,NA,NA,TRBJ2-5,TGCGCCAGCAGCCAAGGTCGTCCGGGGGTGGAGACCCAGTACTTC,CASSQGRPGVETQYF
TRBV6-2/TRBV6-3,few,NA,TRBJ2-7,TGTGCCAGCAGTCCCCCTTCAGGGGCCGAGCAGTACTTC,CASSPPSGAEQYF
TRBV11-2,NA,TRBD1,TRBJ2-7,TGTGCCAGCAGCCTAAACTCGGGACAGGGGGCCTACGAGCAGTACTTC,CASSLNSGQGAYEQYF
TRBV12-3/TRBV12-4,NA,NA,TRBJ1-2,TGTGCCAGCAGTTTCGAGAAAACTGGCTACACCTTC,CASSFEKTGYTF
TRBV2,NA,NA,TRBJ1-2,TGTGCCAGCAGGGGAACATTGCAGGGGCTAGGAGGCTACACCTTC,CASRGTLQGLGGYTF
TRBV5-5,NA,NA,TRBJ1-2,TGTGCCAGCAGCTTACGGGGGGCACACGACTATGGCTACACCTTC,CASSLRGAHDYGYTF
TRBV6-6,NA,NA,TRBJ2-1,TGTGCCAGCAGGACACACCTAGGACACCTCAATGAGCAGTTCTTC,CASRTHLGHLNEQFF
TRBV28,NA,NA,TRBJ1-4,TGTGCCACTAGCATACCCGGAGAAAAACTGTTTTTT,CATSIPGEKLFF
TRBV5-1,NA,TRBD1,TRBJ2-5,TGCGCCAGCAGCTCGGGGAGTCTGACAGGGGTCCAAGAGACCCAGTACTTC,CASSSGSLTGVQETQYF
TRBV27,once,NA,TRBJ2-1,TGTGCCAGCAGCTTAGGGGGGTACAATGAGCAGTTCTTC,CASSLGGYNEQFF
TRBV24-1,NA,NA,TRBJ1-2,TGTGCCACCAGTGCCGCGGAGGGCTATGGCTACACCTTC,CATSAAEGYGYTF
TRBV12-3/TRBV12-4,few,NA,TRBJ1-1,TGTGCCAGCAGGACGGGGAACACTGAAGCTTTCTTT,CASRTGNTEAFF
TRBV18,NA,TRBD1,TRBJ2-2,TGTGCCAGCTCACCGAGGACAGGGAGGACCGGGGAGCTGTTTTTT,CASSPRTGRTGELFF
TRBV4-2,few,NA,TRBJ2-7,TGTGCCAGCAGCCTTAACAGGGGAGGTTCGTACGAGCAGTACTTC,CASSLNRGGSYEQYF
TRBV19,NA,NA,TRBJ1-6,TGTGCCAGTGCCCGGAGCTCCTATAATTCACCCCTCCACTTT,CASARSSYNSPLHF
TRBV10-3,NA,NA,TRBJ2-7,TGTGCCATCAGTGGTAGAAACTACGAGCAGTACTTC,CAISGRNYEQYF
TRBV5-6,NA,NA,TRBJ2-2,TGTGCCAGCAGCTTGGTTGGGGCTTCAGGCACCGGGGAGCTGTTTTTT,CASSLVGASGTGELFF
TRBV6-5,NA,NA,TRBJ1-5,TGTGCCAGCAGCTTCACAAAGTTTAGCAATCAGCCCCAGCATTTT,CASSFTKFSNQPQHF
TRBV11-2,NA,NA,TRBJ1-1,TGTGCCAGCAGTCAACTAAGAGGGAAGAACACTGAAGCTTTCTTT,CASSQLRGKNTEAFF
TRBV4-1,NA,NA,TRBJ1-2,TGCGCCAGCAGCCAAGTGGGATCGGGGGATACCTATGGCTACACCTTC,CASSQVGSGDTYGYTF
TRBV6-5,NA,NA,TRBJ2-1,TGTGCCAGCAGTTACGCCGGGGACAATGAGCAGTTCTTC,CASSYAGDNEQFF
TRBV29-1,NA,NA,TRBJ2-1,TGCAGCGTTGAAGAGTCGGCTAGCCCAATCGATGAGCAGTTCTTC,CSVEESASPIDEQFF
TRBV6-5,once,NA,TRBJ1-5,TGTGCCAGCAGTTACTCGAATCCAGGGAGGGAGCCCCAGCATTTT,CASSYSNPGREPQHF
TRBV25-1,few,TRBD1,TRBJ1-2,TGTGCCAGCAGTGAGGGACAGCTGGGCGGCTACACCTTC,CASSEGQLGGYTF
TRBV2,NA,NA,TRBJ1-6,TGTGCCAGCAAGGCCCCGACAACTCCCCATTCACCCCTCCACTTT,CASKAPTTPHSPLHF
TRBV6-5,NA,NA,TRBJ2-7,TGTGCCAGCAGTCAAACAGGGACCTACGAGCAGTACTTC,CASSQTGTYEQYF
TRBV10-2,NA,TRBD2,TRBJ2-1,TGCGCCAGCCGGGGTGGGGAGGGGCGGTTCTTC,CASRGGEGRFF
TRBV19,few,NA,TRBJ2-5,TGTGCCAGTAGGCATTTGGGGTCGGGGGAAGAGACCCAGTACTTC,CASRHLGSGEETQYF
TRBV29-1,NA,NA,TRBJ1-1,TGCAGCGTCCTAAAAGGGGAAACTGAAGCTTTCTTT,CSVLKGETEAFF
TRBV6-5,NA,NA,TRBJ2-2,TGTGCCAGCAGACCGACAACCGGGGAGCTGTTTTTT,CASRPTTGELFF
TRBV20-1,few,NA,TRBJ2-5,TGCAGTGCTAGGAGAGGGGAGACCCAGTACTTC,CSARRGETQYF
TRBV10-2,once,NA,TRBJ1-5,TGCGCCAGCAGTGAGGCGGGGGGGATTCAGCCCCAGCATTTT,CASSEAGGIQPQHF
TRBV7-9,NA,TRBD1,TRBJ2-3,TGTGCCAGCAGCGTACAGGGGGCCGCAGATACGCAGTATTTT,CASSVQGAADTQYF
TRBV3-1/TRBV3-2,NA,TRBD2,TRBJ2-3,TGTGCCAGCAGCCAAGAGGGGGGACTAACAGATACGCAGTATTTT,CASSQEGGLTDTQYF
TRBV10-1,NA,NA,TRBJ1-1,TGCGCCAGCAGTGAGTGGCCCTCTAGAACTGAAGCTTTCTTT,CASSEWPSRTEAFF
TRBV19,once,NA,TRBJ2-1,TGTGCCAGTAGTATACACAGGGACAATGAGCAGTTCTTC,CASSIHRDNEQFF
TRBV5-1,NA,NA,TRBJ1-1,TGCGCCAGCAGCTTGCAGGTGGAAACTGAAGCTTTCTTT,CASSLQVETEAFF
TRBV19,NA,NA,TRBJ1-2,TGTGCCAGTAGTAGTCAGGGATTAAGCGGCTACACCTTC,CASSSQGLSGYTF